Only a few counts were recorded for the clone carrying this TCR beta chain. The antigen is undetermined. Using RNA transcripts as the source, TCR beta CDR3 regions were amplified. The primer set for the first-round RT-PCR of the TCR CDR3 was HTBI. In TCRdb, the multiplex PCR reads were re-called with MiXCR into one record per CDR3 protein. The table records roughly 420,000 distinct CDR3 sequences, around 16% of them present only once. This record comes from a study of T cells in Graves' hyperthyroidism and ophthalmopathy. The study excluded patients with uncontrolled infection, other autoimmune disease, pregnancy or lactation. Trimming took off 0 bases at V and 2 bases at J, with 21 bases between the two ends. This CDR3 contains 19 residues. Germline assignment: CDR1 LGHDT and CDR2 YNNKEL (reference sequence). Study-wide results and caveats: The model identified upcoming ophthalmopathy a median around 6 months ahead of onset.

The specimen sequenced was blood. This sequence joins TRBV3-1 and TRBJ2-3; D is perhaps TRBD1 (6 bases). The receptor was derived from a woman younger than 30 with Graves' hyperthyroidism. In DNA, the CDR3 is TGTGCCAGCAGCCAAGAGAGGCCGTTTTCGGGACAACTCACAGATACGCAGTATTTT. It yields the protein CASSQERPFSGQLTDTQYF.